What follows is one TCR beta chain and its context. Profiled with immunoSEQ multiplex PCR; TCRdb holds only in-frame clones, not every one. Of over 2 million clones listed, 95% were seen once; the top ten hold about 0.13%. The length of the CDR3 is 16 residues. The germline gives CDR1 MDHEN, CDR2 SYDVKM. The V segment lost 6 bases and the J segment 7 bases; nucleotides outside the gene matches: 13. The source of the sample is a study of shared clonotypes between healthy human individuals. The sample was naive CD4+ T cells sorted from blood. As to subset: CD45RA+ positively selected. This chain links TRBV28 with TRBJ2-7; 12 bases map to TRBD1. This TCR was recovered from a man aged 18-30 years in good health. CDR3 sequence reads: CASRVGTGTGGFEQYF. CDR3 sequence (DNA): TGTGCCAGCAGGGTGGGTACCGGGACAGGGGGCTTTGAGCAGTACTTC.